This T cell receptor gamma chain was profiled in a study of gamma-delta chains in newborns, infants, children (dated by TCRdb to about 2019). Regarding the complete study: In the study title, it is stated that polyclonal expansion of innate gammadelta T cells is driven by microbial exposure immediately after birth. The study investigated how microbial exposure shaped innate gammadelta T cell populations in human newborns immediately after birth.

The instrument was an Illumina MiSeq. TCRdb reanalyzed the public reads with the CATT caller, and identical DNA sequences were merged afterwards. Across this sample there are 1,500 to 2,000 gamma-chain clones, with approximately 12% seen only once. The ten largest clones capture roughly 45% of the sample. A word on this clone: There is no known antigen for this receptor. It has no much larger one-base neighbor in the sample; base qualities were not kept.

From V the trimming removes 3 bases and from J it removes 6 bases, while the gene matches leave 5 bases of the junction unaccounted for. The CDR3 runs 16 amino acids, cysteine and phenylalanine included. CDR3 DNA is the only sequence kept; it has 48 bases, read in frame from the first base. CDR1 and CDR2 are drawn from the germline V gene (reference sequence): GITISATS, ISYDGTV. What was sequenced was blood. The TCR sequence derives from a child who was a newborn, infant or young child, either healthy, febrile or measles-vaccinated (not recorded which). The rearranged segments are TRGV9 and TRGJP. The CDR3 protein is CALWESSELGKKIKVF. The DNA reads as follows: TGTGCCTTGTGGGAGTCGTCAGAGTTGGGCAAAAAAATCAAGGTATTT.